The sample holds many counts of the clone carrying this T cell receptor (beta chain). Germline CDR1 reads SGHTA; CDR2 reads FQGNSA. The CDR3 runs 13 residues. V dropped 5 bases and J dropped 5; count of bases not matched to a gene: 4. The data stem from a study of blood T cell repertoires in COVID-19. Generated by immunoSEQ multiplex PCR, the TCRdb table keeps only in-frame clones and is missing some. The sample shows 50,000 or so clones, about three quarters of them seen only once. This clonotype originated in a human donor with active or convalescent COVID-19. The donor label of this sample is uncertain. The sample taken for sequencing was peripheral blood. V is TRBV7-2 and J is TRBJ2-7; 9 bases match TRBD2. The CDR3 DNA reads TGTGCCAGCAGCATCGGGACTAGCAACGAGCAGTACTTC. Translating gives CASSIGTSNEQYF. The full variable domain, completed using reference TRBV7-2 and TRBJ2-7, is GAGVSQSPSNKVTEKGKDVELRCDPISGHTALYWYRQSLGQGLEFLIYFQGNSAPDKSGLPSDRFSAERTGGSVSTLTIQRTQQEDSAVYLCASSIGTSNEQYFGPGTRLTVT.